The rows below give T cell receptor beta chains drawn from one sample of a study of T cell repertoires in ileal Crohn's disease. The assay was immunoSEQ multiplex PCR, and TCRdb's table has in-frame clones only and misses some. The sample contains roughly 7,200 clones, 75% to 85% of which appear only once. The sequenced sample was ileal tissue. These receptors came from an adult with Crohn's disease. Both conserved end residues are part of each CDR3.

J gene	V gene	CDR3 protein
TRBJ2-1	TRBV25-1	CASSEAGGRAEGHEQFF
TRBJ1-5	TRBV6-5	CASSYSGLNQPQHF
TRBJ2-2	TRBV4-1	CASSQPLSPGELFF
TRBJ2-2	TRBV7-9	CASSLDGDTGELFF
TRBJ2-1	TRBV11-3	CASSSDSLDDEQFF
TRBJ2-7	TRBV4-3	CASSQDLGVPYEQYF
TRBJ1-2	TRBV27	CASSPAGSTRDYGYTF
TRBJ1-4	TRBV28	CAISIGGLGEKLFF
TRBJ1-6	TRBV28	CASSPTVGYNSPLHF
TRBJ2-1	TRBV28	CASSLAGEVNEQFF
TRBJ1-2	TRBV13	CASSLTGFYGYTF
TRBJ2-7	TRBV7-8	CASRLSGGPGQGGEQYF
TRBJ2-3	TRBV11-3	CASSLGLPGRDTQYF
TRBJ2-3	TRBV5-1	CASSLAGLAGQDTQYF
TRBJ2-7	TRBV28	CASSLPPGLAGDSYEQYF
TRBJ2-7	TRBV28	CASTVLSAGSYEQYF
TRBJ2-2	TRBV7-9	CASSHRGSGLDTGELFF
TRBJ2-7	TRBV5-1	CASSPGLAGGYYVF
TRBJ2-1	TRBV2	CASRGHQEQFF
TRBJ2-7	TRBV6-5	CASSRRGPYEQYF
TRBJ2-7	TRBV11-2	CASSPPGLAESAEQYF
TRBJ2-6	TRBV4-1	CASSQDPQMAGANVLTF
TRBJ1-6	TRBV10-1	CASNKVWGEYNSPLHF
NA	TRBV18	CASSPGQGVYEQYF
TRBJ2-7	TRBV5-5	CASSSGTRIYEQYF
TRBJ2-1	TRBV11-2	CASSAQLASGYNEQFF
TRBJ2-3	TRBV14	CASSPLQSTDTQYF
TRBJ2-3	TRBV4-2	CASSQGTGHTDTQYF
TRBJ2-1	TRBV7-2	CASSLEFEQNEQFF
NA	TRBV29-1	CSVESGSLYEQYF
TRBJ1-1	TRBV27	CASSQGASVMNTEAFF
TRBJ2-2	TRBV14	CASSPLGLAGVGELFF
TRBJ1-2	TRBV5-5	CASSLRGQGNYGYTF
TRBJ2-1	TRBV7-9	CASTPAGPMVGFF
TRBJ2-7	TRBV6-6	CASSYSGLADYEQYF
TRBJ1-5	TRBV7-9	CASSLGGGNQPQHF
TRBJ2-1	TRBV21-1	CASTRAGGKNEQFF
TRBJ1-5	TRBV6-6	CASSYSMLNQPQHF
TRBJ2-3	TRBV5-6	CASSSLAADTQYF
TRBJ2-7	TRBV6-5	CASSSEDRRVPEQYF
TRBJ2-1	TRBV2	CASSRDRDEQFF
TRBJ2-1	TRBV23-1	CASSHPGLAGCVEQFF
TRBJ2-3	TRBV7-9	CASRRLSSTDTQYF
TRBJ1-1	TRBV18	CASSPRQGTYAGTEAFF
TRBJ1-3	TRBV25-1	CASSEPGTGYTIYF
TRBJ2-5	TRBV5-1	CASSLTTGPQETQYF
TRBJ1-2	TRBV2	CASSERASNYGYTF
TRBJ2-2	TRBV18	CASSSIQGPNTGELFF
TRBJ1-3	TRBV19	CASSRIDSSGNTIYF
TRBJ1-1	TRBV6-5	CASRWLQDNTEAFF
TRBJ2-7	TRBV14	CASSQQNSAYYEQYF
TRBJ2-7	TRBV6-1	CASSESTSGSYEQYF
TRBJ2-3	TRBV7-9	CASSSGRSAGPLSTDTQYF
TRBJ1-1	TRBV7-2	CASSLRGGSTEAFF
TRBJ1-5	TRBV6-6	CASSAGTGMPQHF
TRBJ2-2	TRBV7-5	CARSLRTSGNTGELFF